This entry describes one T cell receptor (beta chain). Its antigen is still unknown. The sample comes from a study of STAT5B mutations in CD4+ large granular lymphocyte leukemia. Study-wide background: Among healthy controls, a particular HLA allele went with more CDR3 'QG' motifs.

Study-wide points: CD4-sorted patient repertoires seemed more clonal than healthy CD4+ repertoires. 8/27 top patient clones versus 2/35 control clones were TRBV06-family.

CDR3 length: 14 amino acids. Germline CDR1 reads KGHSH; CDR2 reads LQKENI. The ends were cut back, 0 bases at V and 8 bases at J, with 11 bases in the middle. The data were produced by immunoSEQ multiplex PCR, yet TCRdb's version contains in-frame clones alone and is incomplete. This sample carries roughly 23,000 clones, about 80% of them seen once, and the ten largest clones take roughly 9%. The clonotype comes from a human donor in good health. The V and J genes are TRBV18 and TRBJ2-1, with D perhaps matching TRBD2 (6 bases). Material for sequencing was CD4+ T cells from blood buffy coats. CDR3 in DNA: TGTGCCAGCTCACCACCGGTACGGAGGGATGAGCAGTTCTTC. Translating it yields CASSPPVRRDEQFF. Full variable domain (outside the CDR3, taken from reference TRBV18 and TRBJ2-1): NAGVMQNPRHLVRRRGQEARLRCSPMKGHSHVYWYRQLPEEGLKFMVYLQKENIIDESGMPKERFSAEFPKEGPSILRIQQVVRGDSAAYFCASSPPVRRDEQFFGPGTRLTVL.